The 24 T cell receptor beta chains listed next were all sequenced from one sample in a study of technical replicates of blood from a few donors. Sequencing was performed with immunoSEQ multiplex PCR; in TCRdb, only in-frame clones are kept and a portion is missing. The sample carries 84,000 or so clones, 93% recorded once. The sequenced material came from T cells isolated from PBMCs. These receptors were obtained from a human donor in good health.

The chain uses TRBV6-5 and TRBJ2-7; possible D gene TRBD1, 5 bases. V was cut by 0 bases and J by 3 bases, with 15 bases left in between. The germline CDR1 and CDR2 sequences are MNHEY and SVGAGI. The CDR3 runs to 16 residues. This CDR3 is CASSYSGRDAYYEQYF. In nucleotides, the CDR3 is TGTGCCAGCAGTTACTCGGGCAGGGATGCTTACTACGAGCAGTACTTC.

The V and J genes are TRBV5-4 and TRBJ1-2; 8 bases are a match to TRBD1. The V gene end was trimmed by 4 bases and the J gene end by 4 bases; junction bases not matched to a gene: 6. The CDR3 extends over 14 amino acids. The V gene's germline CDR1 is SGHNT and CDR2 YYREEE (reference sequence). Here the CDR3 reads CASSRTDRGYGYTF. DNA of the CDR3: TGTGCCAGCAGCCGCACAGACAGGGGCTATGGCTACACCTTC.

There are a few counts of this clone. The chain uses TRBV4-1 and TRBJ2-2; D remains unclear. The CDR3 sequence is 18 residues long. V was clipped by 0 bases and J by 5 bases, with 19 bases between them. Germline V gene sequence: CDR1 MGHRA, CDR2 YSYEKL. In DNA form, the CDR3 reads TGCGCCAGCAGCCAAGAGACCCCCCAATCCCCGGGTACCGGGGAGCTGTTTTTT. Translation: CASSQETPQSPGTGELFF.

The chain links TRBV6-1 to TRBJ1-4, with 10 bases identical to TRBD1. Germline values: CDR1 MNHNS, CDR2 SASEGT. The CDR3 has 15 residues. Trimming removed 10 bases from V and 5 bases from J; junction bases left unmatched: 10. DNA of the CDR3: TGTGCCACTAAGACAGGGGGCGCAGACAATGAAAAACTGTTTTTT. Its protein is CATKTGGADNEKLFF.

The chain is built from TRBV7-9 and TRBJ2-3; perhaps TRBD2 as D (5 bases). Trimming took off 5 bases at V and 4 bases at J, with 16 bases between the two ends. This CDR3 is built from 15 residues. CDR1 is SEHNR, CDR2 FQNEAQ, per germline (reference sequence). In DNA, the CDR3 is TGTGCCAGCAGCCCAAGGGAGACAAGATCAGATACGCAGTATTTT. Its protein product is CASSPRETRSDTQYF.

V is TRBV7-9 and J is TRBJ2-7; possible D gene TRBD1, 5 bases. CDR1 is SEHNR, CDR2 FQNEAQ, per germline (reference sequence). V was pared by 4 bases and J by 4 bases, with 8 bases between. The CDR3 loop spans 12 amino acids. CDR3 nucleotide sequence: TGTGCCAGCAGCTCCGGACAATACGAGCAGTACTTC. Encoded protein: CASSSGQYEQYF.

CDR3 in amino acids: CASSLLTGENTEAFF. For the CDR3, the DNA is TGTGCCAGCAGCCTATTGACAGGGGAGAACACTGAAGCTTTCTTT. The V call is TRBV7-8, the J call TRBJ1-1; 8 nucleotides line up with TRBD1. V shed 5 bases and J 1 base; nucleotides not matched to a gene: 6. CDR3 size: 15 residues. CDR1 SGHVS and CDR2 FQNEAQ come from the germline V gene.

The chain recombines TRBV6-5 with TRBJ2-7; 7 bases align to TRBD2. The V gene end was trimmed by 6 bases and the J gene end by 2 bases; junction bases not matched to a gene: 10. The germline V gene has CDR1 MNHEY and CDR2 SVGAGI. This CDR3 is 15 amino acids long. The CDR3 spells CASRGSGETPYEQYF. The CDR3 bases are TGTGCCAGCAGGGGGAGCGGGGAGACTCCCTACGAGCAGTACTTC.

The chain carries TRBV11-3 and TRBJ2-5; D is possibly TRBD1 (6 bases). This CDR3 has 14 amino acids. The V end was cut by 4 bases, the J end by 6 bases, with 15 bases between. The germline CDR1 and CDR2 sequences are SGHNT and YENEEA. CDR3 bases: TGTGCCAGCAGCTCCATGGACAGTTTCAAGACCCAGTACTTC. It translates to CASSSMDSFKTQYF.

This clone was recorded only once. J is TRBJ2-1 and V is TRBV29-1; D ambiguous. This CDR3 is built from 12 residues. Trimming cost V 0 bases and J 5 bases, with 5 bases left between them. Germline loops: CDR1 SQVTM, CDR2 ANQGSEA. The CDR3 DNA reads as TGCAGCGTTGAAGAACTGGACAATGAGCAGTTCTTC. The encoded protein is CSVEELDNEQFF.

The gene calls are TRBV4-1 and TRBJ2-1; D is unresolved. Germline CDR1 reads MGHRA; CDR2 reads YSYEKL. Trimming removed 1 base at V and 0 bases at J, with 4 bases between. The CDR3 is made up of 14 amino acids. The CDR3 reads CASSQVFSYNEQFF. The CDR3 DNA sequence: TGCGCCAGCAGCCAAGTATTCTCCTACAATGAGCAGTTCTTC.

V and J are TRBV4-1 and TRBJ1-1, with D perhaps matching TRBD1 (6 bases). Germline V gene sequence: CDR1 MGHRA, CDR2 YSYEKL. CDR3 length: 14 residues. V was pared by 1 base and J by 4 bases, with 10 bases between. The chain's CDR3 is CASSQAGHLTEAFF. CDR3 DNA sequence: TGCGCCAGCAGCCAAGCGGGACACCTCACTGAAGCTTTCTTT.

The J gene is TRBJ2-1, the V gene TRBV11-2, with 9 bases identical to TRBD2. Trimming cost V 3 bases and J 10 bases; bases outside gene matches: 1. This CDR3 comprises 12 residues. Germline CDR1 and CDR2: SGHAT and FQNNGV. The CDR3 sequence is CASSFGLAEQFF. CDR3 nucleotide sequence: TGTGCCAGCAGCTTCGGACTAGCGGAGCAGTTCTTC.

The CDR3 loop reads CASSLVARTGGLHEQYF. The CDR3 nucleotides are TGTGCCAGCAGTTTAGTCGCCCGAACAGGGGGCCTTCACGAGCAGTACTTC. The chain uses TRBV28 and TRBJ2-7; TRBD1 aligns across 9 bases. Germline V gene data show CDR1 as MDHEN and CDR2 as SYDVKM. This CDR3 has 17 residues. After removal of 2 bases from V and 5 bases from J, the junction contained 13 bases not matched to a gene.

Only one count was recorded for this clone. The chain couples TRBV29-1 to TRBJ2-3; 9 bases agree with TRBD2. The CDR3 consists of 18 residues. Germline V gene sequence: CDR1 SQVTM, CDR2 ANQGSEA. The ends lost 6 bases at V and 5 bases at J; junction bases unmatched: 21. The CDR3 coding sequence is TGCAGCGTCCGGACAGGAGGAGTCGGGCGGGAGGGCCGAGATACGCAGTATTTT. This gives the protein CSVRTGGVGREGRDTQYF.

In this sample, this clone turned up a few times. The V gene is TRBV19, the J gene TRBJ2-5, with TRBD1 matching over 8 bases. Trimming removed 7 bases from V and 5 bases from J; junction bases left unmatched: 6. The germline V gene has CDR1 LNHDA and CDR2 SQIVND (reference sequence). The CDR3 has 13 amino acids. CDR3: CASTPGGWETQYF. The CDR3 coding sequence is TGTGCCAGTACCCCAGGGGGCTGGGAGACCCAGTACTTC.

J is TRBJ2-2 and V is TRBV10-1, with 7 positions matching TRBD2. The germline V gene has CDR1 WNHNN and CDR2 SYGVQD (reference sequence). The CDR3 is 14 residues long. V shed 4 bases and J 4 bases; nucleotides not matched to a gene: 3. CDR3 nucleotides: TGCGCCAGCAGTGTTGCGGGAGTCACCGGGGAGCTGTTTTTT. The encoded protein is CASSVAGVTGELFF.

This chain connects TRBV28 to TRBJ1-4, with unresolved D. Per germline, CDR1 MDHEN and CDR2 SYDVKM. Trimming pared 2 bases from V and 8 bases from J, leaving 21 bases between. This CDR3 region has 17 residues. CDR3 region: CASSLTSLGNSREKLFF. The DNA for the CDR3 is TGTGCCAGCAGTTTAACCTCTCTCGGGAACTCGAGGGAAAAACTGTTTTTT. Based on the CDR3 plus reference TRBV28 and TRBJ1-4, the full variable domain is DVKVTQSSRYLVKRTGEKVFLECVQDMDHENMFWYRQDPGLGLRLIYFSYDVKMKEKGDIPEGYSVSREKKERFSLILESASTNQTSMYLCASSLTSLGNSREKLFFGSGTQLSVL.

V and J are TRBV29-1 and TRBJ2-5; TRBD2 matches at 9 bases. From germline, CDR1 is SQVTM and CDR2 ANQGSEA. The J segment lost 1 base and the V segment lost 6 bases, leaving 18 bases of the junction unmatched. CDR3 length equals 18 residues. The DNA for the CDR3 is TGCAGCGTGGGGTCCCTCATTTCTAGCGGGAAGTCCCAAGAGACCCAGTACTTC. It specifies CSVGSLISSGKSQETQYF. Full variable domain (missing parts from reference TRBV29-1 and TRBJ2-5): SAVISQKPSRDICQRGTSLTIQCQVDSQVTMMFWYRQQPGQSLTLIATANQGSEATYESGFVIDKFPISRPNLTFSTLTVSNMSPEDSSIYLCSVGSLISSGKSQETQYFGPGTRLLVL.

The chain combines TRBV5-4 with TRBJ2-1, with 9 bases aligning to TRBD2. Germline values: CDR1 SGHNT, CDR2 YYREEE (reference sequence). The CDR3 spans 15 residues. The junction had 2 bases not matched to a gene; V was cut back by 2 bases and J by 2 bases. The CDR3 nucleotides read TGTGCCAGCAGCTTTGGCGGGGGGGCCTACAATGAGCAGTTCTTC. Its translation is CASSFGGGAYNEQFF.

The rearrangement links TRBV6-5 to TRBJ2-1; D is unclear. Germline CDR1 is MNHEY and CDR2 is SVGAGI. With 4 bases removed from V and 9 bases from J, the gap between germline ends came to 16 bases. The CDR3 covers 14 residues. The CDR3 is CASSSPGLTAEQFF. Written as DNA, the CDR3 is TGTGCCAGCAGTTCTCCGGGTCTGACGGCTGAGCAGTTCTTC.

The CDR3 loop reads CATSRAAGFAETRGYTF. The CDR3 DNA follows: TGTGCCACCAGCAGAGCAGCGGGATTCGCCGAAACAAGAGGCTACACCTTC. This chain joins TRBV15 and TRBJ1-2, with D uncertain. V lost 1 base to trimming and J lost 8 bases, with 23 bases between them. Germline CDR1 LNHNV, CDR2 YYDKDF (reference sequence). This CDR3 has 17 residues.

This sequence joins TRBV19 and TRBJ1-5, with a tentative D call TRBD1 (6 bases). Germline values: CDR1 LNHDA, CDR2 SQIVND (reference sequence). The CDR3 runs to 15 residues. V was shortened by 3 bases and J by 4 bases, with 13 bases between the two germline ends. This CDR3 is CASSILGTQNQPQHF. CDR3 DNA sequence: TGTGCCAGTAGTATCCTAGGGACACAAAATCAGCCCCAGCATTTT.

The rearrangement joins TRBV28 to TRBJ1-2, with D possibly matching TRBD1 (6 bases). Germline CDR1 reads MDHEN; CDR2 reads SYDVKM. Trimming took 3 bases from V and 8 from J, leaving 16 bases between them. The CDR3 consists of 14 residues. The CDR3 DNA reads as TGTGCCAGCAGTTTCACGACACAGGGTCGAGGCTACACCTTC. Protein: CASSFTTQGRGYTF.